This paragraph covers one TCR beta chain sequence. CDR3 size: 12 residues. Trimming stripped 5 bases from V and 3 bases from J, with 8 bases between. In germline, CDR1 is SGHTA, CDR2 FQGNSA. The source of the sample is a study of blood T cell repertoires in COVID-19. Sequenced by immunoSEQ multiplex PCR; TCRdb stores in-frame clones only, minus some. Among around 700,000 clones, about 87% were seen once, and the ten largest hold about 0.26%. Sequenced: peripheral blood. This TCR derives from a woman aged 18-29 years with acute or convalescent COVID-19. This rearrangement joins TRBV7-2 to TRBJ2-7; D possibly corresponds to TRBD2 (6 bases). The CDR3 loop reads CASSQAGYEQYF. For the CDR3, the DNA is TGTGCCAGCAGCCAAGCGGGCTACGAGCAGTACTTC.